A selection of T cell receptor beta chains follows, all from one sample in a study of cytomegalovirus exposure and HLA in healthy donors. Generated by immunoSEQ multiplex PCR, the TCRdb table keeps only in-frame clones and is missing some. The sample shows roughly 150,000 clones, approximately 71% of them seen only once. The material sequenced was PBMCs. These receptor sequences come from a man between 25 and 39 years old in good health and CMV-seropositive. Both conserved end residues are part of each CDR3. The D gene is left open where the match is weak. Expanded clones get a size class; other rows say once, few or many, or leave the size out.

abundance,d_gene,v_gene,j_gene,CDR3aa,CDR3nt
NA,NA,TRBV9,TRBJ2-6,CASSVDPWASGANVLTF,TGTGCCAGCAGCGTCGACCCCTGGGCGTCAGGGGCCAACGTCCTGACTTTC
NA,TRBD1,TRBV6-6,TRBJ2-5,CASNRAQGVVKETQYF,TGTGCCAGCAATCGAGCCCAGGGGGTAGTAAAAGAGACCCAGTACTTC
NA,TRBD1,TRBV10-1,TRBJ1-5,CASSEGGGARQPQHF,TGCGCCAGCAGTGAAGGAGGGGGCGCTAGACAGCCCCAGCATTTT
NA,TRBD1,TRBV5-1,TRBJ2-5,CASSSPGQGASGQETQYF,TGCGCCAGCAGCTCTCCGGGACAGGGGGCGTCTGGTCAAGAGACCCAGTACTTC
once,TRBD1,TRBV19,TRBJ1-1,CASSIMSGQGPTEAFF,TGTGCCAGTAGTATTATGTCGGGACAGGGGCCCACTGAAGCTTTCTTT
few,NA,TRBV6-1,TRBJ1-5,CASSEGLTGSNQPQHF,TGTGCCAGCAGTGAAGGGCTAACGGGGAGCAATCAGCCCCAGCATTTT
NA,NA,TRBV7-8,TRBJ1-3,CASSARDTIYF,TGTGCCAGCAGCGCCCGCGACACCATATATTTT
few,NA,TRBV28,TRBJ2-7,CASSRKRFEQYF,TGTGCCAGCAGTAGGAAGCGGTTCGAGCAGTACTTC
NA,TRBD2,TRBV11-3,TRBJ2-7,CASSSLGLAGSQEYF,TGTGCCAGCAGCTCCTTAGGACTAGCGGGAAGTCAGGAGTACTTC
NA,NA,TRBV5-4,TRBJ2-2,CASSLMGGKASGELFF,TGTGCCAGCAGCTTGATGGGCGGGAAAGCGTCCGGGGAGCTGTTTTTT
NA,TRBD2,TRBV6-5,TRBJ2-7,CASSLSGVRYEQYF,TGTGCCAGCAGCCTTAGCGGGGTTAGGTACGAGCAGTACTTC
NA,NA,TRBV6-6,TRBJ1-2,CASSRPQETGGYTF,TGTGCCAGCAGTCGACCTCAGGAAACCGGAGGCTACACCTTC
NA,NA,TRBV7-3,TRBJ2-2,CASSRQWGGRGTGELFF,TGTGCCAGCAGCCGGCAGTGGGGGGGCCGAGGAACCGGGGAGCTGTTTTTT
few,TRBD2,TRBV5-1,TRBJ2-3,CASSLVGLGDLGTTGVDTQYF,TGCGCCAGCAGCTTGGTGGGACTAGGGGATCTGGGTACTACCGGAGTGGATACGCAGTATTTT
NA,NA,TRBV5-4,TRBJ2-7,CASSLDWYEQYF,TGTGCCAGCAGCCTCGACTGGTACGAGCAGTACTTC
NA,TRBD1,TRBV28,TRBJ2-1,CASSPHRGYEQFF,TGTGCCAGCAGTCCTCACAGGGGCTATGAGCAGTTCTTC
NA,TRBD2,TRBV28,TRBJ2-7,CASSPGLAGLYEQYF,TGTGCCAGCAGTCCCGGACTAGCGGGATTGTACGAGCAGTACTTC
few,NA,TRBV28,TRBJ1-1,CASTMGHNTEAFF,TGTGCCAGCACCATGGGACATAACACTGAAGCTTTCTTT